The clone carrying this T cell receptor (beta chain) was recorded only once. Sequenced by immunoSEQ multiplex PCR; TCRdb stores in-frame clones only, minus some. The table shows several thousand clones, with around 30% occurring only once. The culture paired roughly 200,000 irradiated violet-dye-labeled stimulators with roughly 200,000 CFSE-labeled responders. The sample belongs to a study of graft-versus-host responses after intestinal transplantation. Germline V lookup: CDR1 MNHEY, CDR2 SMNVEV (reference sequence). This CDR3 contains 15 residues. Trimming shortened V by 5 bases and J by 3 bases, and 17 bases separated the two germline ends.

This TCR was sampled from a human patient who was an organ donor for intestinal transplantation. This sample comprised alloreactive CD8+ T cells from a mixed lymphocyte reaction culture, obtained before transplantation. Sample subset: CFSE-low proliferating T cells sorted from roughly 6-day pre-transplant mixed lymphocyte reaction (GvH or HvG direction). J is TRBJ2-7 and V is TRBV27; possibly TRBD1 for D (5 bases). CDR3 in amino acids: CASSPLITGVYEQYF. CDR3 nucleotides: TGTGCCAGCAGTCCCCTAATAACAGGAGTCTACGAGCAGTACTTC.